This TCR beta chain was recovered during a study of STAT5B mutations in CD4+ large granular lymphocyte leukemia. In the study overall: Healthy donors showed HLA-associated enrichment of the CDR3 'QG' motif.

V lost 4 bases, J lost 2 bases, and 15 bases lay in between. The germline V gene encodes CDR1 MDHEN and CDR2 SYDVKM. CDR3 length: 15 residues. Notes on the study in general: No patients shared main leukemic clonotypes, though around 25% appeared at low frequency elsewhere. Patient CD4-sorted repertoires stayed more clonal than healthy ones after leukemic-clone removal.

This clone was seen once. The antigen remains unidentified. Some clones are missing from TCRdb's copy, which holds only in-frame ones; the method was immunoSEQ multiplex PCR. The table records about 22,000 clones, about 81% of them present only once. Sequenced: CD4+ T cells from blood buffy coats. The sequence was collected from a human donor in good health. The rearrangement joins TRBV28 to TRBJ2-7; D gene unclear. This chain's CDR3 is CASSSYRDPAYEQYF. CDR3 sequence (DNA): TGTGCCAGCAGTTCCTACCGTGACCCCGCCTACGAGCAGTACTTC.